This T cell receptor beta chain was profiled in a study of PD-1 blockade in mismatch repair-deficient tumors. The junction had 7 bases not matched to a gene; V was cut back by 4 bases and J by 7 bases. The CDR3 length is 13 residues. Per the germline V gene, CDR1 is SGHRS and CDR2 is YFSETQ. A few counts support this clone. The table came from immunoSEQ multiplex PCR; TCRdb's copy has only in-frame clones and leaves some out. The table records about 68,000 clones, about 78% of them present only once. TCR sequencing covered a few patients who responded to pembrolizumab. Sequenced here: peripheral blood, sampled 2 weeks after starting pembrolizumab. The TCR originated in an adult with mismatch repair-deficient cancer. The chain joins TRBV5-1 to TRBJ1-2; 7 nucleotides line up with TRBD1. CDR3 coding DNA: TGCGCCAGCAGCGTCACAGGGGACAGTGGCTACACCTTC. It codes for CASSVTGDSGYTF.